Shown below are 26 T cell receptor beta chains from a single sample sequenced in a study of liver allograft versus peripheral blood T cells. Study-wide context: Peripheral blood of the recipients supplied T cell receptor repertoires that were compared with those in transplanted livers.

TCRdb reanalysed the reads using MiXCR and keeps one entry per CDR3 protein. The sample records about 3,500 distinct CDR3 sequences, about 14% being singletons. These receptors originate from a human patient who had a liver transplant. Some T cells may be provided by the graft donor.

By sample fraction, this clonotype is large. The V and J genes are TRBV29-1 and TRBJ2-2; 9 bases agree with TRBD1. CDR1 and CDR2 from the germline V gene are SQVTM and ANQGSEA. The V gene end was trimmed by 3 bases and the J gene end by 0 bases; junction bases not matched to a gene: 5. The CDR3 loop spans 16 amino acids. CDR3 DNA sequence: TGCAGCGTTGACCCCGGGACAGGGACGAACACCGGGGAGCTGTTTTTT. It encodes CSVDPGTGTNTGELFF.

In its sample, this clonotype ranks as large. This chain connects TRBV6-5 to TRBJ1-2, with 9 nucleotides matching TRBD1. The CDR3 is 14 residues long. With V trimmed by 6 bases and J by 3 bases, 5 bases remained unmatched. From germline, CDR1 is MNHEY and CDR2 SVGAGI. The CDR3 region has the DNA TGTGCCAGCAGCCCCGACAGGGGGGACTATGGCTACACCTTC. This sequence encodes CASSPDRGDYGYTF.

This rearrangement joins TRBV6-5 to TRBJ1-1; 9 bases agree with TRBD1. In germline, CDR1 is MNHEY, CDR2 SVGAGI. The CDR3 is made up of 15 amino acids. V lost 6 bases and J lost 2; bases outside the gene matches: 7. CDR3 in amino acids: CASSAEDRGNTEAFF. DNA for the CDR3: TGTGCCAGCAGCGCCGAGGACAGGGGAAACACTGAAGCTTTCTTT.

This clonotype was picked up a small number of times. The V call is TRBV28, the J call TRBJ2-7; possibly TRBD2 for D (7 bases). CDR1 and CDR2 from the germline V gene are MDHEN and SYDVKM. This CDR3 is 16 amino acids long. Trimming took off 2 bases at V and 5 bases at J, with 19 bases between the two ends. The CDR3 loop is CASSLPDGGAKDEQYF. In DNA, the CDR3 is TGTGCCAGCAGTTTACCTGATGGGGGGGCGAAGGACGAGCAGTACTTC.

This clonotype is labeled medium-sized. V and J are TRBV19 and TRBJ2-1; TRBD2 is a possible D gene (6 bases). The germline V and J ends were trimmed by 8 bases and 6 bases, with 17 bases remaining between them. CDR1 is LNHDA and CDR2 is SQIVND in the germline V gene (reference sequence). The CDR3 loop spans 14 amino acids. This CDR3 reads CASAPTGGVNEQFF. CDR3 DNA sequence: TGTGCCAGTGCACCCACAGGAGGGGTCAATGAGCAGTTCTTC.

This clonotype was recorded many times. The chain is built from TRBV28 and TRBJ1-2, with D possibly TRBD1 on 5 matching bases. Germline CDR1 is MDHEN and CDR2 is SYDVKM. There are 12 residues in the CDR3. Trimming cost V 3 bases and J 5 bases, with 7 bases left between them. CDR3 coding DNA: TGTGCCAGCAGTTTGGGGGGGTATGGCTACACCTTC. Amino acids: CASSLGGYGYTF.

In its sample, this clonotype ranks as medium-sized. This chain uses TRBV6-5 with TRBJ2-7; D gene uncertain. The germline CDR1 and CDR2 sequences are MNHEY and SVGAGI. The CDR3 contains 14 residues. The germline V and J ends were trimmed by 5 bases and 0 bases, with 11 bases remaining between them. The CDR3 is CASSDHTSSYEQYF. The CDR3 DNA reads TGTGCCAGCAGTGACCATACGAGCTCCTACGAGCAGTACTTC.

The CDR3 DNA is TGCAGTGCTAGAGTAATAGAGGAGACTGAAGCTTTCTTT. This sequence encodes CSARVIEETEAFF. J is TRBJ1-1 and V is TRBV20-1, with D uncertain. The CDR3 runs 13 residues. V gave up 1 base and J gave up 5 bases, with 11 bases separating them. Germline V gene data show CDR1 as DFQATT and CDR2 as SNEGSKA (reference sequence).

Judged by abundance, this clonotype is large. The chain's CDR3 is CASSPPSDRTDTQYF. CDR3 bases: TGTGCCAGCTCACCACCGTCGGACCGCACAGATACGCAGTATTTT. The V gene is TRBV18, the J gene TRBJ2-3; D is undetermined. The CDR3 is 15 amino acids. The germline V gene has CDR1 KGHSH and CDR2 LQKENI. Trimming took off 0 bases at V and 1 base at J, with 8 bases between the two ends.

This clonotype is classed as medium-sized. V gene TRBV29-1 combines with J gene TRBJ2-7, with TRBD1 as a possible D gene (5 bases). Germline V gene lookup returns CDR1 SQVTM and CDR2 ANQGSEA. Deletions cut 5 bases from V and 6 bases from J, with 14 bases between. CDR3 length: 12 residues. This CDR3 reads CSVSQGSPEQYF. The CDR3 DNA reads TGCAGCGTTAGCCAGGGTTCCCCCGAGCAGTACTTC.

This clonotype is medium-sized by share. The gene calls are TRBV29-1 and TRBJ1-4; 9 nucleotides align to TRBD1. Germline V gene data show CDR1 as SQVTM and CDR2 as ANQGSEA. The CDR3 consists of 13 residues. V lost 6 bases and J lost 8; bases outside the gene matches: 7. CDR3 residues: CSVPGQGGEKLFF. The CDR3 bases are TGCAGCGTCCCGGGACAGGGAGGCGAAAAACTGTTTTTT.

Judged by abundance, this clonotype is medium-sized. J is TRBJ1-5 and V is TRBV28, with a possible D match to TRBD1 (6 bases). Germline loops: CDR1 MDHEN, CDR2 SYDVKM. V gave up 5 bases and J gave up 5 bases, with 16 bases separating them. This CDR3 is 15 amino acids long. In nucleotides, the CDR3 is TGTGCCAGCAGTACCGCCGGGGGCGCCCATCAGCCCCAGCATTTT. Protein product: CASSTAGGAHQPQHF.

Judged by abundance, this clonotype is medium-sized (0.01 to 0.1%). The J gene is TRBJ2-7, the V gene TRBV28; possible D gene TRBD2, 5 bases. Per the germline V gene, CDR1 is MDHEN and CDR2 is SYDVKM. CDR3 length: 11 amino acids. V was pared by 10 bases and J by 4 bases, with 11 bases between. The CDR3 spells CATRGLYEQYF. For the CDR3, the DNA is TGTGCCACCCGGGGTTTGTACGAGCAGTACTTC.

Details on this clonotype: The junction differs from germline at one of its ends, possibly a read error. The V gene is TRBV6-5, the J gene TRBJ2-5; D not certain. Germline V gene lookup returns CDR1 MNHEY and CDR2 SVGAGI. The CDR3 consists of 14 residues. The CDR3 spells CASGYSSSQGTQYF. Written as DNA, the CDR3 is TGTGCCAGCGGTTACTCGAGCAGCCAAGGGACCCAGTACTTC.

By share, this clonotype counts as medium-sized. The chain links TRBV6-1 to TRBJ1-4; a weak D match, TRBD1 (5 bases). Germline values: CDR1 MNHNS, CDR2 SASEGT. The CDR3 has 16 amino acids. Trimming removed 6 bases at V and 5 bases at J, with 19 bases between. The CDR3 sequence: CASSRNWGEGNEKLFF. The CDR3, as DNA: TGTGCCAGCAGCCGTAACTGGGGCGAGGGGAATGAAAAACTGTTTTTT.

By its share, this clonotype is medium-sized. V is TRBV5-6 and J is TRBJ2-1; 9 bases are a match to TRBD2. V gave up 4 bases and J gave up 4 bases; unmatched junction bases: 15. The CDR3 length is 18 residues. Germline V gives CDR1 SGHDT, CDR2 YYEEEE. The CDR3 spells CASSPREGEAGFYNEQFF. The CDR3 bases are TGTGCCAGCAGCCCGCGGGAGGGGGAAGCGGGATTTTACAATGAGCAGTTCTTC.

The gene calls are TRBV25-1 and TRBJ2-4, with a possible D match to TRBD2 (6 bases). This CDR3 has 11 amino acids. Germline CDR1 MGHDK, CDR2 SYGVNS. V was shortened by 6 bases and J by 8 bases, with 8 bases between the two germline ends. Here the CDR3 DNA reads TGTGCCAGCAGAGGGGAGGACATTCAGTACTTC. Amino acid sequence: CASRGEDIQYF.

In its sample, this clonotype ranks as large. V gene TRBV18 combines with J gene TRBJ2-6; 7 bases are shared with TRBD1. CDR3 length: 15 amino acids. Germline CDR1 reads KGHSH; CDR2 reads LQKENI. The V segment lost 3 bases and the J segment 4 bases; nucleotides outside the gene matches: 3. The CDR3 is CASSPSGQGANVLTF. The CDR3 DNA sequence: TGTGCCAGCTCACCTTCGGGACAGGGGGCCAACGTCCTGACTTTC.

Many counts were recorded for this clonotype. This chain joins TRBV5-5 and TRBJ1-5, with D unresolved. This CDR3 region has 14 residues. Germline assignment: CDR1 SGHKS and CDR2 YYEKEE (reference sequence). Trimming took 3 bases from V and 5 from J, leaving 12 bases between them. The CDR3 is CASSWTAGDQPQHF. The CDR3 DNA is TGTGCCAGCAGCTGGACCGCTGGGGATCAGCCCCAGCATTTT.

The V gene is TRBV20-1, the J gene TRBJ2-2; perhaps TRBD1 as D (5 bases). The CDR3 has 13 amino acids. V dropped 4 bases and J dropped 5 bases, with 11 bases sitting between them. Germline values: CDR1 DFQATT, CDR2 SNEGSKA (reference sequence). The CDR3 sequence is CSANQGVTGELFF. The CDR3, as DNA: TGCAGTGCTAACCAAGGGGTTACCGGGGAGCTGTTTTTT.

This clonotype is termed large (0.1 to 1%). The rearrangement uses TRBV19 and TRBJ2-2, with 8 bases matching TRBD1. This CDR3 is built from 15 residues. V shed 7 bases and J 0 bases; nucleotides not matched to a gene: 4. The V gene's germline CDR1 is LNHDA and CDR2 SQIVND (reference sequence). The chain's CDR3 is CASIPGQANTGELFF. The CDR3 DNA follows: TGTGCCAGTATCCCGGGACAGGCGAACACCGGGGAGCTGTTTTTT.

Judged by abundance, this clonotype is medium-sized. This chain joins TRBV18 and TRBJ1-6, with a weak D call TRBD1 (5 bases). The germline V gene has CDR1 KGHSH and CDR2 LQKENI. The length of the CDR3 is 14 residues. Trimming took 3 bases from V and 7 from J, leaving 10 bases between them. The CDR3 region is CASSPTDTNSPLHF. The CDR3 DNA is TGTGCCAGCTCACCGACGGACACGAATTCACCCCTCCACTTT. Together with reference TRBV18 and TRBJ1-6, the CDR3 gives the full variable domain: NAGVMQNPRHLVRRRGQEARLRCSPMKGHSHVYWYRQLPEEGLKFMVYLQKENIIDESGMPKERFSAEFPKEGPSILRIQQVVRGDSAAYFCASSPTDTNSPLHFGNGTRLTVT.

This clonotype is labeled as large. V is TRBV10-3 and J is TRBJ2-3; 9 nucleotides line up with TRBD1. CDR1 is ENHRY, CDR2 SYGVKD, per germline. The CDR3 contains 14 residues. V was clipped by 6 bases and J by 4 bases; unmatched bases: 5. The chain's CDR3 is CAIRGTGTSDTQYF. DNA of the CDR3: TGTGCCATCAGAGGGACAGGGACCTCAGATACGCAGTATTTT.

In this sample, this clonotype is medium-sized. The rearrangement uses TRBV9 and TRBJ1-1; D call uncertain. Germline V gene lookup returns CDR1 SGDLS and CDR2 YYNGEE. This CDR3 region has 13 residues. Trimming stripped 5 bases from V and 1 base from J, with 9 bases between. CDR3 amino acids: CASSFSQNTEAFF. The CDR3 nucleotides read TGTGCCAGCAGTTTCTCTCAGAACACTGAAGCTTTCTTT.

By its share, this clonotype is medium-sized (0.01 to 0.1%). V usage is TRBV6-5 and J usage is TRBJ2-6; 9 positions agree with TRBD1. This CDR3 is 18 amino acids long. V was pared by 5 bases and J by 4 bases, with 12 bases of the junction left unmatched. Germline values: CDR1 MNHEY, CDR2 SVGAGI. The chain's CDR3 is CASSLGQGRLRGANVLTF. The CDR3 DNA reads as TGTGCCAGCAGTCTAGGACAGGGGAGGCTGAGAGGGGCCAACGTCCTGACTTTC.

By sample fraction, this clonotype is medium-sized. The rearrangement uses TRBV24-1 and TRBJ2-3; 10 bases align to TRBD1. The CDR3 has 16 amino acids. Germline trimming cut 4 bases from V and 0 bases from J; bases unmatched to any gene: 3. Germline values: CDR1 KGHDR, CDR2 SFDVKD. The CDR3 region has the DNA TGTGCCACCAGTGAGCGGACAGGGGGGAGCACAGATACGCAGTATTTT. This translates into CATSERTGGSTDTQYF.